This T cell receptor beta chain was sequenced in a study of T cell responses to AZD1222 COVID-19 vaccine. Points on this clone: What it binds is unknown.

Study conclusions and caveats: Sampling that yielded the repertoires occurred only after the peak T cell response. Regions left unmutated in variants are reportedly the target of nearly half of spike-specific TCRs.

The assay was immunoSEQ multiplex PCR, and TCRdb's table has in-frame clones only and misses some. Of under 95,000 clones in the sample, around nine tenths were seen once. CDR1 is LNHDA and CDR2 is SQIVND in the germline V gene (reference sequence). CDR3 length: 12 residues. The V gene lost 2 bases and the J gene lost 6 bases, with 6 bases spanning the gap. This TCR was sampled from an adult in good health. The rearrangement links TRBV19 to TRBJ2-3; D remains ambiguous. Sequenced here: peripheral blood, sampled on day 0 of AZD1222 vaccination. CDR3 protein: CASSINIDTQYF. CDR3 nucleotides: TGTGCCAGTAGTATAAACATCGATACGCAGTATTTT.